This T cell receptor (beta chain) originates from a study of blood T cell repertoires in COVID-19. Study overall: Material from acute and convalescent COVID-19 was sourced from the United States, Italy and Spain. In each case, the material was cDNA or gDNA derived from T cells, B-cell-depleted T cells, or PBMCs.

As handled by the study authors: Reference gene primer amplification gave estimated nucleated cell counts. Only in-frame clones appear in the TCRdb table, and some are missing; sequencing was by immunoSEQ multiplex PCR. V, J and clone size are those of that table, while D and trimming were read from the DNA. This sample carries a few hundred thousand clones, about four fifths of them seen once, and the ten largest clones take 3.4%. V was trimmed by 1 base and J by 5 bases, leaving 12 bases between them. This CDR3 has 15 amino acids. The germline V gene has CDR1 LGHNA and CDR2 YNFKEQ. Source material: peripheral blood. V gene TRBV4-2 combines with J gene TRBJ1-5, with D perhaps matching TRBD1 (5 bases). This TCR came from a woman younger than 30 with acute or convalescent COVID-19. The CDR3 DNA is TGTGCCAGCAGCCAAGGGAGACAGCACGATCAGCCCCAGCATTTT. Amino acids: CASSQGRQHDQPQHF.